Given below is one TCR beta chain in context. These data originate in a study of blood T cell repertoires in COVID-19. Profiling relied on immunoSEQ multiplex PCR, and the TCRdb table lists in-frame clones only, not all of them. Among 70,000 to 100,000 clones listed, about four fifths were seen once. Germline CDR1 SGHRS, CDR2 YFSETQ. The V gene lost 0 bases and the J gene lost 8 bases, with 12 bases spanning the gap. The CDR3 is made up of 15 amino acids. The sample comprised peripheral blood. The rearrangement joins TRBV5-1 to TRBJ1-6, with D unresolved. The sequence was obtained from a man in his fifties or sixties with active or convalescent COVID-19. The CDR3 sequence: CASSLEGRPDSPLHF. The CDR3, as DNA: TGCGCCAGCAGCTTGGAAGGCAGGCCGGATTCACCCCTCCACTTT.